The following is a T cell receptor (beta chain) sequence with its context. Its antigen is still unknown. Naive cells were sorted as CD45RO-, CCR7+, CD27+ and CD95-. Germline V CDR1 and CDR2: SGDLS, YYNGEE. The CDR3 extends over 14 amino acids. This record comes from a study of CXCR3-negative and CXCR3-positive naive CD8 T cells. Whole-study findings and limits: CXCR3-expressing naive cells carried TRB CDR3s more hydrophobic than those of CXCR3-negative naive cells. Naive subsets did not differ in surface CD5, and the authors estimated TCR strength using properties of the TRB CDR3. High diversity, comparable across both naive subsets, contrasted with much lower diversity in memory CD8+ cells. Post-cryopreservation CXCR3 expression was partly diminished, and the bulk of assays employed fresh PBMCs.

The method, 5' RACE with UMI labels, was used to prepare the TRB cDNA libraries. TCRdb derives one entry per CDR3 protein from the 5' RACE reads, leaving out DNA. Its listing shows some 53,000 distinct CDR3 sequences. Sequenced sample: naive CXCR3+ CD8+ T cells from blood. Stated subset: CD45RO-CCR7+CD27+CD95- naive CD8+ T cells expressing CXCR3 (TNR3+). The clonotype originates from a human donor in good health. Some clones in this sample may be carry-over from other donors' samples. V is TRBV9 and J is TRBJ2-2. CDR3 sequence reads: CASSSLRDTGELFF.